These 9 T cell receptor beta chains came from one sample sequenced in a study of Graves' ophthalmopathy and Graves' hyperthyroidism. Amplification of the TCR beta CDR3 regions used RNA transcripts (as template). Scientists carried out first-round RT-PCR using HTBI primers and then a second-round multiplex PCR. TCRdb re-called the multiplex PCR reads with MiXCR, one entry per CDR3 protein. The table shows about 390,000 distinct CDR3 sequences, with approximately 15% occurring only once. The sample consisted of peripheral blood. The receptors derive from a woman aged 18-29 years with stable Graves' hyperthyroidism.

The sample holds many counts of this clonotype. The V call is TRBV12-3 or TRBV12-4, the J call TRBJ2-4; tentative D call: TRBD2 (6 bases). The CDR3 is made up of 16 amino acids. Trimming left V 3 bases short and J 1 base short, with 13 bases between. The CDR3 loop is CASSFRRVGAKNIQYF. The CDR3, as DNA: TGTGCCAGCAGTTTTCGGAGGGTTGGCGCCAAAAACATTCAGTACTTC.

This clonotype has ten or more counts. The chain recombines TRBV11-2 with TRBJ1-1, with a possible D match to TRBD1 (5 bases). This CDR3 is built from 17 residues. Germline CDR1 SGHAT, CDR2 FQNNGV. V lost 0 bases to trimming and J lost 5 bases, with 19 bases between them. For the CDR3, the DNA is TGTGCCAGCAGCTTAGAAAGATTCGGGGCCCTGAGAACTGAAGCTTTCTTT. Its translation is CASSLERFGALRTEAFF.

Details on this clonotype: A much more abundant neighbour one base away suggests this may be a read error. The J gene is TRBJ1-1, the V gene TRBV5-1; D is unresolved. The germline gives CDR1 SGHRS, CDR2 YFSETQ. The CDR3 has 12 amino acids. The CDR3 nucleotides are TGCGCCAGCAGCTTGGAATGGGGTGAAGCTTGCTTT. Translating gives CASSLEWGEACF.

This clonotype showed up many times. The chain employs TRBV11-2 and TRBJ1-6; D remains unclear. Trimming pared 1 base from V and 6 bases from J, leaving 13 bases between. In germline, CDR1 is SGHAT, CDR2 FQNNGV. The CDR3 is made up of 16 amino acids. CDR3 DNA sequence: TGTGCCAGCAGCTTAGCTGGCGGCGGGAGTAATTCACCCCTCCACTTT. This translates into CASSLAGGGSNSPLHF.

This clonotype was seen ten or more times. The genes are TRBV20-1 and TRBJ2-5; 7 positions agree with TRBD2. The V gene end was trimmed by 0 bases and the J gene end by 5 bases; junction bases not matched to a gene: 12. Germline V gene lookup returns CDR1 DFQATT and CDR2 SNEGSKA (reference sequence). The CDR3 is 16 amino acids. The DNA for the CDR3 is TGCAGTGCTAGAGATGTTGGCGGGGGAGCCCCGGAGACCCAGTACTTC. Translated: CSARDVGGGAPETQYF.

There are many counts of this clonotype. The CDR3 protein is CASSLVTRTGTDGYTF. The CDR3 nucleotides are TGTGCCAGCAGCTTAGTAACCCGGACAGGGACGGATGGCTACACCTTC. The chain joins TRBV11-2 to TRBJ1-2; TRBD1 matches at 8 bases. Trimming took 1 base from V and 6 from J; bases not matched to a gene: 10. In germline, CDR1 is SGHAT, CDR2 FQNNGV. The CDR3 covers 16 residues.

This clonotype was found many times. This may be a read error, as it is one base from a much larger clone. Written as DNA, the CDR3 is TGTGCCAGCAGTGAAAGGATCCAAGAGACCCAGTGCTTC. Amino acids: CASSERIQETQCF. V is TRBV6-1 and J is TRBJ2-5; D not resolved. Per the germline V gene, CDR1 is MNHNS and CDR2 is SASEGT. This CDR3 comprises 13 residues.

The table lists this clonotype with many counts. This chain links TRBV12-3 or TRBV12-4 with TRBJ2-6, with D unresolved. V shed 7 bases and J shed 0 bases, with 13 bases lying between them. The CDR3 covers 16 residues. CDR3 nucleotides: TGTGCCAGCAACGAGGACGGATTCTCTGGGGCCAACGTCCTGACTTTC. Its protein product is CASNEDGFSGANVLTF.

This clonotype was detected only a few times. The chain links TRBV7-4 to TRBJ1-1; 7 bases agree with TRBD1. The CDR3 runs to 22 residues. Unmatched junction bases numbered 22, after V lost 0 bases and J lost 0 bases. Germline V gene sequence: CDR1 SGHVT, CDR2 SQSDAQ. The CDR3 region is CASSLAPGWDRPRKEMNTEAFF. Written as DNA, the CDR3 is TGTGCCAGCAGCTTAGCACCGGGCTGGGACAGACCGAGAAAAGAGATGAACACTGAAGCTTTCTTT.